The clone carrying this T cell receptor beta chain showed up just a few times. The source of the sample is a study of blood T cell repertoires in COVID-19. The J segment lost 0 bases and the V segment lost 10 bases, leaving 15 bases of the junction unmatched. Germline-derived CDR1 and CDR2 are LNHDA and SQIVND (reference sequence). There are 17 residues in the CDR3. Only in-frame clones appear in the TCRdb table, and some are missing; sequencing was by immunoSEQ multiplex PCR. This table holds about 210,000 clones, around nine tenths found once. The V call is TRBV19, the J call TRBJ1-3; 7 positions match TRBD1. Sequencing was performed on peripheral blood. The sequence came from a man aged 18 to 35 with active or convalescent COVID-19. CDR3 protein: CAKPPHRQGGSGNTIYF. The CDR3 DNA follows: TGTGCCAAACCACCCCACCGACAGGGAGGCTCTGGAAACACCATATATTTT.